Reported below is one T cell receptor beta chain. What it recognizes is unknown. In germline, CDR1 is MGHRA, CDR2 YSYEKL. Trimming took 0 bases from V and 0 from J, leaving 4 bases between them. The CDR3 consists of 14 residues. Separate from the roughly 700-subject first cohort was the approximately 120-subject validation cohort, to which the donors belonged. The data were taken from a study of cytomegalovirus exposure and HLA in healthy donors. Using immunoSEQ multiplex PCR, the repertoire was profiled, and TCRdb retains in-frame clones only, with some absent. The sample gives roughly 50,000 clones, more than 75% of which show up once; more than 1% is in the top ten. Study conclusions and caveats: It was confirmed in vitro that a few of the CMV-associated chains were specific for CMV antigens. Overall, approximately 150 TCR beta chains were annotated as cytomegalovirus-associated. The classifier, whose performance was assessed in both the original and validation cohorts, reportedly diagnosed cytomegalovirus status with high specificity and sensitivity.

V and J are TRBV4-1 and TRBJ2-3; no reliable D call. What was sequenced was PBMCs. The TCR comes from a young man in good health and CMV-seronegative. The CDR3 region is CASSQDSSTDTQYF. The DNA of the CDR3 is TGCGCCAGCAGCCAAGATTCTAGCACAGATACGCAGTATTTT.